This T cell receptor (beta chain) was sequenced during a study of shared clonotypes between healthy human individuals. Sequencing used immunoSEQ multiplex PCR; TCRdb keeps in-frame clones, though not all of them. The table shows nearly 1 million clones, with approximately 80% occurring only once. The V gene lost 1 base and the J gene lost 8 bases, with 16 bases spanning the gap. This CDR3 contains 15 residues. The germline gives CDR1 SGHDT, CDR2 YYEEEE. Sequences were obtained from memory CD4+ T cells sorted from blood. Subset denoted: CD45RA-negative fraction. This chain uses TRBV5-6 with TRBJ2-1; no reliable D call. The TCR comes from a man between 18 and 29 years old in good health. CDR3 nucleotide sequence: TGTGCCAGCAGCTTGTTGCCAGTAATAAGGGATGAGCAGTTCTTC. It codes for CASSLLPVIRDEQFF.